The sequence of this TCR beta chain was determined in a study of blood T cell repertoires in COVID-19. Study context: Acute-phase and convalescent COVID-19 samples originated in the United States, Italy and Spain.

Source study methods: Cell counts per sample came from amplifying reference gene primers. Profiled with immunoSEQ multiplex PCR; TCRdb holds only in-frame clones, not every one. V, J and clone size are taken as reported in that table, and D and trimming were inferred from the DNA itself. The sample comprises fewer than 450,000 clones, over 70% of which are singletons, and just under 6.5% rests with the top ten. This CDR3 contains 14 residues. CDR1 is GTSNPN and CDR2 is SVGIG in the germline V gene (reference sequence). V lost 2 bases and J lost 3, with 11 bases in between. This receptor was obtained from a woman aged 45-65 years with COVID-19, enrolled during active disease. The specimen was peripheral blood. V and J are TRBV30 and TRBJ1-5, with no clear D. CDR3 loop: CAWSKGLLNQPQHF. The CDR3 nucleotides are TGTGCCTGGAGTAAAGGACTCCTCAATCAGCCCCAGCATTTT. Using reference TRBV30 and TRBJ1-5 for the parts outside the CDR3, the full variable domain is SQTIHQWPATLVQPVGSPLSLECTVEGTSNPNLYWYRQAAGRGLQLLFYSVGIGQISSEVPQNLSASRPQDRQFILSSKKLLLSDSGFYLCAWSKGLLNQPQHFGDGTRLSIL.